This T cell receptor (beta chain) came from a study of T cell responses to AZD1222 COVID-19 vaccine. Study observations and caveats: It was only 6 or 7 AZD1222 recipients who were seropositive at baseline. Donors were mostly white British, more females; clonal diversity possibly underestimated.

The method was immunoSEQ multiplex PCR; TCRdb's version includes in-frame clones alone and lacks a portion of them. The table shows tens of thousands of clones, with approximately 85% occurring only once. To note about this clone: As yet, its antigen is unknown.

The analysis combined second doses at about 4 or about 12 weeks. V was clipped by 3 bases and J by 3 bases, with 12 bases between them. CDR3 length: 14 residues. Per germline, CDR1 MNHEY and CDR2 SMNVEV (reference sequence). The chain couples TRBV27 to TRBJ2-7; D unclear. The sequence was collected from an adult who received the AZD1222 COVID-19 vaccine. This specimen consisted of peripheral blood, obtained 28 days after the second AZD1222 dose. The CDR3 region is CASSLVGPGYEQYF. CDR3 nucleotide sequence: TGTGCCAGCAGTTTGGTCGGTCCCGGCTACGAGCAGTACTTC.